This section outlines one TCR beta chain sequence together with its context. Its antigen is undetermined. The immunoSEQ assay was version 4, run in survey mode. Generated by immunoSEQ multiplex PCR, the TCRdb table keeps only in-frame clones and is missing some. This sample has about 36,000 clones, with about 84% found just once. The sample comes from a study of persistence of HIV-infected CD4 T cells. Turning to the study itself: Donors had been on suppressive ART for a median of around eight years.

An overlapping HIV-1 Gag peptide pool stimulated these cells at 0.95 to 1 ug/peptide/mL. CD40L/CD69 double-negative CD45RO-high memory CD4+ T cells were collected. Donors had CD4+ T cell counts above 400 cells/uL and were CMV-seropositive. CD8-depleted PBMCs were stimulated less than 20 hours with anti-CD28/CD49d costimulation, CD40-blocking antibody and enfuvirtide. Sequencing was performed on cultured CD4+ T cells from PBMCs, taken from a patient who received antiretroviral therapy. The receptor comes from an adult with HIV. The donor label of this sample is uncertain.

CDR3 amino acids: CASSIGLPGWDSDTQYF. The CDR3 coding sequence is TGCGCCAGCAGCATTGGGCTACCAGGGTGGGACTCGGATACGCAGTATTTT. The chain combines TRBV5-1 with TRBJ2-3, with a tentative D call TRBD2 (6 bases). V was shortened by 4 bases and J by 6 bases, with 24 bases between the two germline ends. CDR3 size: 17 residues. The germline V gene encodes CDR1 SGHRS and CDR2 YFSETQ.